Listed below are T cell receptor beta chains from one sample, sequenced in a study of cytomegalovirus exposure and HLA in healthy donors. Using immunoSEQ multiplex PCR, the repertoire was profiled, and TCRdb retains in-frame clones only, with some absent. This sample has over 75,000 clones, with about 72% found just once. The sample consisted of PBMCs. The receptors stem from a man aged 30 to 45 in good health and CMV-seronegative. The CDR3 runs from the conserved cysteine through the conserved F or W. A D gene is named only where the DNA matches it firmly.

V gene: TRBV28; D gene: NA; CDR3 protein: CASSLSGDTGELFF
V gene: TRBV7-2; D gene: TRBD1; CDR3 protein: CASFSGTGANYGYTF
V gene: TRBV2; D gene: NA; CDR3 protein: CASSEFQLAKNIQYF
V gene: TRBV18; D gene: TRBD1; CDR3 protein: CASSGQGTNTGELFF
V gene: TRBV27; D gene: NA; CDR3 protein: CASSSGETQYF
V gene: TRBV6-4; D gene: NA; CDR3 protein: CASSDSAGRNEQFF
V gene: TRBV6-4; D gene: TRBD2; CDR3 protein: CASSVREGNEQFF
V gene: TRBV7-2; D gene: TRBD1; CDR3 protein: CATRSTGTVTGELFF
V gene: TRBV7-8; D gene: TRBD1; CDR3 protein: CASSLRRDRQETQYF
V gene: TRBV11-3; D gene: NA; CDR3 protein: CASRVSGHLQETQYF
V gene: TRBV11-2; D gene: NA; CDR3 protein: CASSFGGPSWDTGELFF
V gene: TRBV28; D gene: NA; CDR3 protein: CASSSRGREQFF
V gene: TRBV6-5; D gene: NA; CDR3 protein: CASSYPGDMGTEAFF
V gene: TRBV10-3; D gene: TRBD1; CDR3 protein: CAISQQGASKNIQYF
V gene: TRBV29-1; D gene: TRBD1; CDR3 protein: CSVGGGSWTGGGSYTF
V gene: TRBV5-1; D gene: TRBD1; CDR3 protein: CASSKQGESEQFF
V gene: TRBV10-2; D gene: NA; CDR3 protein: CASSEPPGALSWGSNTEAFF
V gene: TRBV5-4; D gene: NA; CDR3 protein: CASSLGPGLYDNEQFF
V gene: TRBV2; D gene: TRBD2; CDR3 protein: CASNRISGRSTDTQYF
V gene: TRBV25-1; D gene: TRBD1; CDR3 protein: CASSDQDRGPYEQYF